The 2 T cell receptor beta chains given below trace back to one sample, sequenced in a study of shared clonotypes between healthy human individuals. Selected positively for CCR7 and CD45RO-negative, naive CD8 cells excluded terminally differentiated effector memory CD45RA+ cells. Profiling relied on immunoSEQ multiplex PCR, and the TCRdb table lists in-frame clones only, not all of them. The sample shows about 1,800,000 clones, roughly 94% of them seen only once. The sequencing sample was made of naive CD8+ T cells sorted from blood. The receptors originated from a man between 18 and 35 years old in good health.

The chain couples TRBV5-4 to TRBJ2-2, with D perhaps matching TRBD1 (6 bases). The CDR3 consists of 16 residues. Germline CDR1 reads SGHNT; CDR2 reads YYREEE (reference sequence). V was clipped by 4 bases and J by 2 bases, with 15 bases between them. The CDR3 reads CASSRRTALNTGELFF. CDR3 DNA sequence: TGTGCCAGCAGCCGGCGGACAGCACTTAACACCGGGGAGCTGTTTTTT.

V usage is TRBV28 and J usage is TRBJ2-5, with 10 positions matching TRBD2. The germline gives CDR1 MDHEN, CDR2 SYDVKM. Trimming took 4 bases from V and 5 from J; bases not matched to a gene: 4. The CDR3 is 14 residues long. CDR3 in amino acids: CASSSAGGYETQYF. In DNA form, the CDR3 reads TGTGCCAGCAGTTCAGCGGGGGGGTATGAGACCCAGTACTTC.